The rows below give T cell receptor beta chains drawn from one sample of a study of blood T cell repertoires in COVID-19. TCRdb keeps only in-frame clones here, not all; method: immunoSEQ multiplex PCR. The sample has roughly 150,000 clones; over 60% are singletons. The sequencing sample was made of peripheral blood. These receptors were obtained from an elderly woman with acute or convalescent COVID-19. CDR3s include the opening cysteine and the closing phenylalanine or tryptophan. The D gene is left open where the match is weak. Rows give clone size only sometimes, using once, few, many, or a class for an expanded clone.

V	length	D	J	size	DNA	CDR3
TRBV6-5	14	NA	TRBJ2-3	few	TGTGCCAGCAGGCCCACAGGGAACACAGATACGCAGTATTTT	CASRPTGNTDTQYF
TRBV12-5	19	TRBD1	TRBJ1-2	few	TGTGCTAGTGGTTTGTCAACAGGGGGCTCAAGCTCGAGCGGATATGGCTACACCTTC	CASGLSTGGSSSSGYGYTF
TRBV3-1/TRBV3-2	15	NA	TRBJ2-2	NA	TGTGCCAGCAGCCAAAATCATGGGGGGTCCGGGGAGCTGTTTTTT	CASSQNHGGSGELFF
TRBV11-2	13	NA	TRBJ1-6	NA	TGTGCCAGCAGCTTAGATAATAATTCACCCCTCCACTTT	CASSLDNNSPLHF
TRBV25-1	16	TRBD2	TRBJ2-3	NA	TGTGCCAGCAGGGGGGGGAGGGGCTTGGACACAGATACGCAGTATTTT	CASRGGRGLDTDTQYF
TRBV19	13	NA	TRBJ1-2	NA	TGTGCCAGTAGTCCGAGGGATATATATGGCTACACCTTC	CASSPRDIYGYTF
TRBV15	14	TRBD1	TRBJ1-2	NA	TGTGCCACCAGCAGAGATGTGACAGGGGATGGCTACACCTTC	CATSRDVTGDGYTF
TRBV6-2/TRBV6-3	14	NA	TRBJ2-3	NA	TGTGCCAGCAGTTATTACCAGGGTTCAGATACGCAGTATTTT	CASSYYQGSDTQYF
TRBV5-1	15	TRBD1	TRBJ1-3	few	TGCGCCAGCAGCTTGGCAGGGACAGGAGGAAACACCATATATTTT	CASSLAGTGGNTIYF
TRBV7-2	15	NA	TRBJ1-4	NA	TGTGCCAGCAGCCCCTACCTAACTGGGAGCGAAAAACTGTTTTTT	CASSPYLTGSEKLFF
TRBV30	14	TRBD1	TRBJ1-1	NA	TGTGCCTGGAGGGGACAGGGCTGGAACACTGAAGCTTTCTTT	CAWRGQGWNTEAFF
TRBV5-1	13	TRBD1	TRBJ1-2	NA	TGCGCCAGCAGCGGGACAGGGCTGGATGGCTACACCTTC	CASSGTGLDGYTF
TRBV7-2	15	TRBD1	TRBJ1-1	NA	TGTGCCAGCAGCTTAAACACAGGGGTGCACACTGAAGCTTTCTTT	CASSLNTGVHTEAFF
TRBV7-3	13	NA	TRBJ1-2	NA	TGTGCCAGCAGCAAGGACAGAAACTATGGCTACACCTTC	CASSKDRNYGYTF
TRBV30	15	TRBD1	TRBJ1-5	NA	TGTGCCTGGAGTGTACAAACAGGGGGCGATCAGCCCCAGCATTTT	CAWSVQTGGDQPQHF
TRBV19	15	NA	TRBJ1-1	NA	TGTGCCAGTAGTATAAACACCGTCCCGAACACTGAAGCTTTCTTT	CASSINTVPNTEAFF
TRBV15	16	TRBD1	TRBJ1-6	NA	TGTGCCACCAGCGGGGACAGGGGGCTCACCAATTCACCCCTCCACTTT	CATSGDRGLTNSPLHF
TRBV11-2	14	NA	TRBJ2-2	NA	TGTGCCAGCAGCTTACCGGCGGCCACCGGGGAGCTGTTTTTT	CASSLPAATGELFF
TRBV10-3	13	TRBD1	TRBJ2-2	few	TGTGCCATCGGGACAGGGGAGGCCGGGGAGCTGTTTTTT	CAIGTGEAGELFF
TRBV6-6	15	TRBD2	TRBJ2-3	NA	TGTGCCAGCAGTACTTGGGGGGGGTCGACAGATACGCAGTATTTT	CASSTWGGSTDTQYF
TRBV14	15	TRBD1	TRBJ2-1	NA	TGTGCCAGCAGCCAAGACCTAACAGGGGTTTTTGAGCAGTTCTTC	CASSQDLTGVFEQFF
TRBV19	14	NA	TRBJ2-1	NA	TGTGCCAGTAGTAGCGGTTCCTCCTACAATGAGCAGTTCTTC	CASSSGSSYNEQFF
TRBV9	15	NA	TRBJ2-1	few	TGTGCCAGCAGCCCACAGGGATCCCTTAACTCTGAGCAGTTCTTC	CASSPQGSLNSEQFF
TRBV29-1	16	TRBD1	TRBJ1-1	NA	TGCAGCGTTGACCCCAGACAGGGTAGCATTCACACTGAAGCTTTCTTT	CSVDPRQGSIHTEAFF
TRBV25-1	15	TRBD1	TRBJ1-1	many	TGTGCCAGCAGTGATACACAGGGGGGAGGGACTGAAGCTTTCTTT	CASSDTQGGGTEAFF
TRBV7-9	19	TRBD1	TRBJ1-5	NA	TGTGCCAGCAGCTTCCACCGAGGGACAGGGAATTTGGGCAATCAGCCCCAGCATTTT	CASSFHRGTGNLGNQPQHF
TRBV7-2	17	TRBD1	TRBJ1-3	few	TGTGCCAGCAGCTTAGCATCTCAAACAGGGGCCGGAAACACCATATATTTT	CASSLASQTGAGNTIYF
TRBV5-6	14	TRBD1	TRBJ1-2	once	TGTGCCAGCAGCTTTACACAGGGGATGAGGGGCTACACCTTC	CASSFTQGMRGYTF
TRBV5-1	16	TRBD2	TRBJ2-2	NA	TGCGCCAGCAGCTTGGGATCTAGCGGGATTACCGGGGAGCTGTTTTTT	CASSLGSSGITGELFF
TRBV7-2	15	TRBD2	TRBJ2-3	NA	TGTGCCAGCAGCTTAGTAGCGGGAGCCGCAGATACGCAGTATTTT	CASSLVAGAADTQYF
TRBV19	14	TRBD1	TRBJ2-3	NA	TGTGCCAGTAGAAGACAGGGGTACACAGATACGCAGTATTTT	CASRRQGYTDTQYF
TRBV10-2	14	NA	TRBJ1-1	NA	TGCGCCAGCAGTGAGAGAGGAGAGAACACTGAAGCTTTCTTT	CASSERGENTEAFF
TRBV6-1	14	TRBD1	TRBJ1-2	NA	TGTGCCAGCAGTGAGACGTCAGGGGGTCTAGGCTACACCTTC	CASSETSGGLGYTF
TRBV5-1	13	TRBD2	TRBJ2-5	few	TGCGCCAGCAGACGGGAGGAGGGAGAGACCCAGTACTTC	CASRREEGETQYF
TRBV2	13	NA	TRBJ2-3	NA	TGTGCCAGCACTTGGCGGAGCACAGATACGCAGTATTTT	CASTWRSTDTQYF
TRBV6-2/TRBV6-3	11	NA	TRBJ2-7	NA	TGTGCCAGCAGCCCTCGGTCGGAGCAGTACTTC	CASSPRSEQYF
TRBV30	15	NA	TRBJ2-3	NA	TGTGCCTGGAGTGTAAGGGGGGGCTATTCGCATACGCAGTATTTT	CAWSVRGGYSHTQYF
TRBV7-8	15	NA	TRBJ1-1	NA	TGTGCCAGCATATCACAGCCCAACCTGAACACTGAAGCTTTCTTT	CASISQPNLNTEAFF
TRBV12-5	12	NA	TRBJ2-7	few	TGTGCTAGTGGTTTGGGAAACTCCGAGCAGTACTTC	CASGLGNSEQYF
TRBV7-2	16	TRBD2	TRBJ2-2	NA	TGTGCCAGCAGCTTCCAGCGGGGGGGCCGAACCGGGGAGCTGTTTTTT	CASSFQRGGRTGELFF
TRBV4-2	17	NA	TRBJ2-1	few	TGTGCCAGCAGCGAAAATGCCCTCTGGAGCTCCTACAATGAGCAGTTCTTC	CASSENALWSSYNEQFF
TRBV25-1	15	NA	TRBJ2-3	NA	TGTGCCAGCAGTGCAGGGCCCCGAAACACAGATACGCAGTATTTT	CASSAGPRNTDTQYF
TRBV6-5	15	TRBD1	TRBJ2-7	NA	TGTGCCAGCAGTCCCAACCCGGGACAGGCCTACGAGCAGTACTTC	CASSPNPGQAYEQYF
TRBV10-2	14	NA	TRBJ2-5	NA	TGCGCCAGCAGTGAATGGAACAGCCAAGAGACCCAGTACTTC	CASSEWNSQETQYF
TRBV6-2/TRBV6-3	14	TRBD1	TRBJ1-1	NA	TGTGCCAGCAGCCACCGACAGGGGGCGGCTGAAGCTTTCTTT	CASSHRQGAAEAFF
TRBV3-1/TRBV3-2	14	TRBD2	TRBJ2-7	NA	TGTGCCAGCAGCCAAGATTGGGGCGGGAGTTCTCGGTACTTC	CASSQDWGGSSRYF
TRBV5-4	17	TRBD2	TRBJ2-7	NA	TGTGCCAGCAGTATCCCGGCGGGGGGTGACAGCGATCACGAGCAGTACTTC	CASSIPAGGDSDHEQYF
TRBV7-2	15	TRBD1	TRBJ1-5	NA	TGTGCCAGCAGCTTCGGACAGGGAGAAAATCAGCCCCAGCATTTT	CASSFGQGENQPQHF
TRBV5-6	15	NA	TRBJ1-4	NA	TGTGCCAGCAGCGCCGACAGGCGAACTAATGAAAAACTGTTTTTT	CASSADRRTNEKLFF
TRBV7-2	18	TRBD1	TRBJ2-3	NA	TGTGCCAGCAGCTTAGCGGGACAGGGGGAGGTTAGGGCAGATACGCAGTATTTT	CASSLAGQGEVRADTQYF
TRBV19	16	TRBD1	TRBJ2-1	NA	TGTGCCAGTAGTATGGGTAGAACAGGGGGTTACAATGAGCAGTTCTTC	CASSMGRTGGYNEQFF
TRBV20-1	14	NA	TRBJ1-2	NA	TGCAGTGCTAGTCACTCGCAGGGGACCTATGGCTACACCTTC	CSASHSQGTYGYTF
TRBV5-8	17	TRBD2	TRBJ2-1	NA	TGTGCCAGCAGCTTGGAGAAACTAGCGGGAGTGTCGAATGAGCAGTTCTTC	CASSLEKLAGVSNEQFF
TRBV29-1	12	NA	TRBJ2-5	few	TGCAGCGTTGAGATAGGGGAAGAGACCCAGTACTTC	CSVEIGEETQYF
TRBV10-3	12	NA	TRBJ2-1	NA	TGTGCCATCAGTGCCCCCGGGATGGAGCAGTTCTTC	CAISAPGMEQFF
TRBV30	15	NA	TRBJ1-2	NA	TGTGCCTGGAGATCGTTGCGGGGACCCTCCGGGGGCTACACCTTC	CAWRSLRGPSGGYTF
TRBV6-5	15	TRBD1	TRBJ1-2	once	TGTGCCAGCAGTTACAGACAGGGTTCAAACTATGGCTACACCTTC	CASSYRQGSNYGYTF
TRBV6-5	14	NA	TRBJ1-5	NA	TGTGCCAGCAGTTACGGGAGGTCTGGGCAGCCCCAGCATTTT	CASSYGRSGQPQHF
TRBV4-3	17	NA	TRBJ2-1	once	TGCGCCAGCAGCCAAGTAATGGTCCGGAGCTCCTACAATGAGCAGTTCTTC	CASSQVMVRSSYNEQFF